This entry features one T cell receptor (beta chain) sequence. Its target is not known. Both 60 Vbeta primers and 13 Jbeta primers went into the PCR. Clones were sequenced by immunoSEQ multiplex PCR, and TCRdb holds only the in-frame ones, with some missing. The sample records some 150,000 clones, roughly 76% being singletons. The CDR3 consists of 13 residues. Germline loops: CDR1 MNHEY, CDR2 SVGAGI. The V and J ends lost 2 bases and 11 bases respectively, with 13 bases between them. The record originates from a study of cytomegalovirus exposure and HLA in healthy donors. Across the whole study: Previous work identified 95 million to 120 million unique TCR beta sequences from around 200 million T cells.

Whole-study findings and limits: Specific recognition of CMV antigens was confirmed in vitro for a few chains (all CMV-associated). Most TCR beta V segments were productive about 90% or about 30% of the time in an earlier analysis.

Sequencing used PBMCs. The chain has TRBV6-5 and TRBJ1-5; D is uncertain. The sequence was obtained from a man aged 18 to 35 in good health and CMV-seronegative. The CDR3 nucleotides read TGTGCCAGCAGTTACAGCCTGATATCGTCCCAGCATTTT. This codes for CASSYSLISSQHF.